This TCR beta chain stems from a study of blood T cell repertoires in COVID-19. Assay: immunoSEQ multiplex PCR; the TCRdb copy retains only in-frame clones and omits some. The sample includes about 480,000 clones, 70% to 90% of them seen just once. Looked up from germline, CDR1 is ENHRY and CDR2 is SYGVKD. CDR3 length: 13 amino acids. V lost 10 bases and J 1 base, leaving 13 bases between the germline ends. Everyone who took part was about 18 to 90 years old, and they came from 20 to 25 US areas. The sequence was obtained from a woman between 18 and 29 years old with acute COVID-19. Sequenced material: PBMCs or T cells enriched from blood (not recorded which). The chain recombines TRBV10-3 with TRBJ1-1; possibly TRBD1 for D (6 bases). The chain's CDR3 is CATQTGGNTEAFF. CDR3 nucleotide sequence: TGTGCCACTCAGACAGGTGGGAACACTGAAGCTTTCTTT.